This record concerns one T cell receptor beta chain sequence. Using immunoSEQ multiplex PCR, the repertoire was profiled, and TCRdb retains in-frame clones only, with some absent. The table includes 68,000 or so clones, 90% to 95% detected once. Germline V lookup: CDR1 LNHNV, CDR2 YYDKDF (reference sequence). The germline V and J ends were trimmed by 0 bases and 0 bases, with 12 bases remaining between them. This CDR3 is built from 17 residues. The donors belonged to the approximately 120-subject validation cohort, separate from the roughly 650-subject first cohort. This sample is part of a study of cytomegalovirus exposure and HLA in healthy donors.

What was sequenced was PBMCs. This receptor was taken from a man in his late teens or twenties in good health and CMV-seronegative. The gene calls are TRBV15 and TRBJ2-1, with D possibly TRBD2 on 6 matching bases. This chain's CDR3 is CATSREGRRASYNEQFF. The CDR3 nucleotides read TGTGCCACCAGCAGAGAGGGGAGGAGGGCCTCCTACAATGAGCAGTTCTTC.